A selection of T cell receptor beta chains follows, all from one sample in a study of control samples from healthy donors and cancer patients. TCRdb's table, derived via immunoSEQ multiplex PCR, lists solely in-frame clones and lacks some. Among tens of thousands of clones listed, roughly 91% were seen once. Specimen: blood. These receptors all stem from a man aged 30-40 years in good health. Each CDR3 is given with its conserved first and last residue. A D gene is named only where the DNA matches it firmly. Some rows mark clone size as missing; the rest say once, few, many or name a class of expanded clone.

CASSLGSLGDTEAFF TGTGCCAGCAGCTTAGGTTCGTTGGGTGACACTGAAGCTTTCTTT . TRBV11-1 . TRBJ1-1
CASSYFREGEAFF TGTGCCAGCAGTTACTTCAGGGAGGGTGAAGCTTTCTTT . TRBV6-5 . TRBJ1-1
CASSYPIRGLSYYEQYF TGTGCCAGCAGTTACCCGATCAGGGGGCTAAGCTACTACGAGCAGTACTTC . TRBV6-2/TRBV6-3 TRBD1 TRBJ2-7
CSGGQGSEQYF TGCAGTGGTGGACAGGGGTCCGAGCAGTACTTC . TRBV20-1 TRBD1 TRBJ2-7
CASSPRDPGNEQFF TGTGCCAGCTCACCCCGCGACCCGGGGAATGAGCAGTTCTTC once TRBV18 . TRBJ2-1
CASSLKQGNEQYF TGTGCTAGCAGCTTAAAACAGGGCAACGAGCAGTACTTC . TRBV7-7 . TRBJ2-7
CASSLTQGSHRYTF TGTGCCAGCAGCTTAACACAGGGGAGCCACCGCTACACCTTC . TRBV7-9 TRBD1 TRBJ1-2
CASSRTGYEQYF TGTGCCAGCAGTCGGACAGGATACGAGCAGTACTTC . TRBV2 TRBD1 TRBJ2-7
CASSFFTSGRYRTDTQYF TGTGCCAGCAGTTTCTTTACTAGCGGGAGGTATCGCACAGATACGCAGTATTTT . TRBV27 TRBD2 TRBJ2-3
CASSLIGGASSGELFF TGTGCCAGCAGTCTGATCGGGGGGGCCAGCTCCGGGGAGCTGTTTTTT . TRBV2 TRBD2 TRBJ2-2
CASSLQGGYGYTF TGTGCCAGCAGCCTACAGGGCGGCTATGGCTACACCTTC . TRBV7-3 . TRBJ1-2
CASTTQGVGYNSPLHF TGCGCCAGCACAACCCAGGGCGTCGGGTATAATTCACCCCTCCACTTT once TRBV5-1 . TRBJ1-6
CASSPRLAAFF TGTGCCAGCAGCCCCCGACTAGCGGCGTTCTTC . TRBV4-2 TRBD2 TRBJ2-1
CATSRDRQAYEQYF TGTGCCACCAGCAGAGATAGGCAAGCCTACGAGCAGTACTTC once TRBV15 . TRBJ2-7
CASSTDRDSPLHF TGTGCCAGCTCAACGGACAGGGACTCACCCCTCCACTTT . TRBV18 TRBD1 TRBJ1-6
CASSQDGLKPSSGANVLTF TGCGCCAGCAGCCAAGATGGACTCAAACCGAGCTCTGGGGCCAACGTCCTGACTTTC . TRBV4-1 . TRBJ2-6
CASSGRGVGEPQHF TGTGCCAGCAGCGGGAGGGGGGTTGGTGAGCCCCAGCATTTT once TRBV7-6 . TRBJ1-5
CASNLGATNEKLFF TGTGCCAGTAATCTGGGCGCAACTAATGAAAAACTGTTTTTT . TRBV19 . TRBJ1-4
CASSWGQGMKETQYF TGCGCCAGCAGCTGGGGACAGGGAATGAAAGAGACCCAGTACTTC few TRBV5-1 TRBD1 TRBJ2-5
CASSFVGQGGRGEKLFF TGCGCCAGCAGCTTCGTGGGACAGGGAGGCCGGGGTGAAAAACTGTTTTTT . TRBV5-1 TRBD1 TRBJ1-4
CASSLAGVTGGGTEAFF TGCGCCAGCAGCTTGGCCGGGGTGACAGGGGGCGGCACTGAAGCTTTCTTT . TRBV5-1 TRBD1 TRBJ1-1
CASSQGQGNGYTF TGTGCCAGCAGCCAGGGACAGGGGAATGGCTACACCTTC . TRBV3-1/TRBV3-2 TRBD1 TRBJ1-2
CASSMGGPNQPQHF TGTGCCAGTAGTATGGGGGGGCCCAATCAGCCCCAGCATTTT . TRBV19 . TRBJ1-5
CASSQDVVGLSYEQYF TGCGCCAGCAGCCAAGATGTAGTCGGACTCTCCTACGAGCAGTACTTC . TRBV4-3 . TRBJ2-7
CASSLQGFYEQYF TGTGCCAGCAGTTTACAGGGTTTCTACGAGCAGTACTTC . TRBV6-5 . TRBJ2-7
CASSLQGQGYGYTF TGTGCCAGCAGTTTACAGGGACAGGGCTATGGCTACACCTTC . TRBV27 TRBD1 TRBJ1-2
CASTVDQETQYF TGCGCCAGCACCGTTGACCAAGAGACCCAGTACTTC once TRBV5-1 . TRBJ2-5
CASSQDTRTGELFF TGTGCCAGCAGCCAAGATACCAGGACCGGGGAGCTGTTTTTT few TRBV3-1/TRBV3-2 . TRBJ2-2
CASSGSPGGGGSYNEQFF TGCGCCAGCAGCGGCTCCCCGGGGGGAGGAGGTTCCTACAATGAGCAGTTCTTC . TRBV5-1 TRBD2 TRBJ2-1
CASSPRAGDDSPLHF TGCGCCAGCAGCCCCCGGGCAGGGGACGATTCACCCCTCCACTTT once TRBV4-3 . TRBJ1-6
CASSIWNQGSNEQFF TGTGCCAGTAGTATCTGGAATCAGGGGTCCAATGAGCAGTTCTTC . TRBV19 . TRBJ2-1